This TCR beta chain was captured in a study of T cell responses to AZD1222 COVID-19 vaccine. Study results and limitations: Nearly half of spike-specific TCRs reportedly target variant regions that are unmutated in the B.1.351 and B.1.1.7 variants. Baseline seropositives among AZD1222 recipients totaled only six. In all cases, repertoires were sampled only after the peak T cell response.

Pooling of second doses given at about 4 or about 12 weeks was done. Profiling relied on immunoSEQ multiplex PCR, and the TCRdb table lists in-frame clones only, not all of them. Of over 95,000 clones detected, almost 90% appear once; the ten largest clones hold 15% to 20%. The V and J ends lost 1 base and 13 bases respectively, with 17 bases between them. CDR3 length: 13 amino acids. The germline CDR1 and CDR2 sequences are LGHDT and YNNKEL (reference sequence). This clone has just one count. The antigen is not known. The J gene is TRBJ2-7, the V gene TRBV3-1 (or the pseudogene TRBV3-2); D not certain. The sequence was collected from an adult who received the AZD1222 COVID-19 vaccine. The source material was peripheral blood, sampled 28 days after the second AZD1222 dose. This CDR3 reads CASSQAGETPFYF. CDR3 nucleotide sequence: TGTGCCAGCAGCCAAGCTGGTGAGACGCCTTTTTACTTC.